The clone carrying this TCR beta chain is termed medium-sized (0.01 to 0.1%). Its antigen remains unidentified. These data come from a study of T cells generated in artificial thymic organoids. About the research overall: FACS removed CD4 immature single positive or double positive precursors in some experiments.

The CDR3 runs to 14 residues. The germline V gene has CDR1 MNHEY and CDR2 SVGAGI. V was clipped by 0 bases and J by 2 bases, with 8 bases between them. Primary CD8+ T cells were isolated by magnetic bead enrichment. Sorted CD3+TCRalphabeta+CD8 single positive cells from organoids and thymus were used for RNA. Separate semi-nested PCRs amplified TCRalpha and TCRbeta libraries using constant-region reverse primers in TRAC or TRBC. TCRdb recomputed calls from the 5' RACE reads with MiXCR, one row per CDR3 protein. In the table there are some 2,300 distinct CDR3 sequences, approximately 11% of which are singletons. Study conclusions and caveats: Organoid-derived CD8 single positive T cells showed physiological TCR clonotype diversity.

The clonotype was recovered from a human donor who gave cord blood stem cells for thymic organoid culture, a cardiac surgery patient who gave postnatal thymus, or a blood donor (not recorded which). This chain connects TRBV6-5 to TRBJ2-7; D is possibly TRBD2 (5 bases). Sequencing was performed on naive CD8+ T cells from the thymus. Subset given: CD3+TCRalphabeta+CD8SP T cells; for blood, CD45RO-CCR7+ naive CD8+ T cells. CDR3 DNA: TGTGCCAGCAGTTACTCGATCGGGGCCTACGAGCAGTACTTC. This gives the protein CASSYSIGAYEQYF.